This T cell receptor beta chain was sequenced in a study of OX40 agonist ivuxolimab in advanced cancers. With respect to the entire study: Ivuxolimab, which targeted the costimulatory receptor OX40 (CD134), was an agonistic, fully human IgG2 monoclonal antibody. Patients were allowed to have had prior anti-PD-1, anti-PD-L1 or anti-CTLA-4 therapy, and approximately 41% of the dose-escalation patients had previously received checkpoint inhibitors. Partial responses occurred in three dose-escalation patients, of whom one had hepatocellular carcinoma and two had cutaneous melanoma. Intravenous ivuxolimab was administered to patients every 2 weeks at six dose levels: 0.01, 0.1, 0.3, 1.5, 3 and 10 mg/kg. Of the approximately 54 patients in dose escalation, around 19 had hepatocellular carcinoma, some 15 had melanoma, 9 had renal cell carcinoma and 9 had head and neck cancer. The paper reports the monotherapy dose-escalation portion (N = 52 patients) of the phase I ivuxolimab trial. In the dose-escalation cohort, roughly four fifths of patients were male, and the mean age was approximately 60 years, with a range of about 23 to 85. Peripheral TCRbeta sequencing was intended to test whether TCR sequence diversity was altered and clonal T-cell expansion was caused by ivuxolimab. Here is what the overall study found, with its caveats: At doses of 0.1 to 3.0 mg/kg, clonal expansion of both CD4+ and CD8+ blood T cells was observed from baseline to week 6. The antigen specificity of the clonally expanded peripheral T cells was not determined. After ivuxolimab, CD8+ T cells had more expanded clones than CD4+ T cells on average. In the 0.1-3.0 mg/kg groups, partial responders had among the lowest normalized peripheral clonal expansion, particularly in CD8+ T cells. Low levels of normalized T-cell clonal expansion were also seen in some nonresponding patients.

The trial excluded patients who had a history of autoimmune disease or who were on systemic immunosuppression. Peripheral blood for TCR sequencing was collected from all dose cohorts at baseline, on cycle 4 day 1, and on cycle 7 day 1. The samples were drawn from a first-in-human, open-label, multicenter phase I dose-escalation trial of ivuxolimab. Adults with locally advanced or metastatic melanoma, renal cell carcinoma, hepatocellular carcinoma or head and neck squamous cell carcinoma were enrolled in the trial. Before TCR sequencing, CD4+ T cells and CD8+ T cells were sorted from peripheral blood as separate populations. Genomic DNA was extracted from sorted cells for sequencing of the TCRbeta CDR3 region. The immunoSEQ Assay was used to sequence the TCRbeta CDR3 regions. Not all clones reach the TCRdb copy of this immuneACCESS table, which keeps in-frame sequences only. Checked studies attribute under half of the gap to unresolved V genes and leave the rest unexplained. This sample is represented by some 90,000 clones; approximately 90% of them were singletons. Of the sample, 0.33% falls within the top ten clones.

Comments on this clone: Its recognized antigen is unknown. Qualities for individual bases were not recorded, and no much larger clone is one base off.

This sequence originates from an adult with an advanced solid tumor such as melanoma, head and neck, liver or kidney cancer. The sequencing here drew on CD4+ or CD8+ T cells sorted from blood, taken in a trial of the OX40 agonist ivuxolimab.

The CDR3 region: CASSLLTPGLAVNIQYF. In nucleotides, the sequence is TGTGCCAGCAGTTTGCTCACCCCGGGACTAGCGGTCAACATTCAGTACTTC. The sequence is built from TRBV28 and TRBJ2-4; TRBD2 aligns with 11 central bases. For CDR1 and CDR2, the germline V gene lists MDHEN and SYDVKM. Trimmed from V: 3 bases; trimmed from J: 7 bases; junction bases lacking a gene match: 11. Including the terminal cysteine and phenylalanine, the CDR3 comprises 17 residues. Only the CDR3 part of the read is kept: 51 bases, read in frame from the first base.